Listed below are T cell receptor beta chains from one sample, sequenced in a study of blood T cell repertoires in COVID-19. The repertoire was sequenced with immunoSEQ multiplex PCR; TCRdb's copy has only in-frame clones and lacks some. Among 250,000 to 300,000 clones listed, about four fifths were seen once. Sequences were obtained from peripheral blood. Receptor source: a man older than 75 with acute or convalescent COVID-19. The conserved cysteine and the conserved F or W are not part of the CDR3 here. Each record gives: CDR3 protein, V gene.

ASSFSGQTLGETQY	TRBV19
ASSAGADEQY	TRBV6-6
ASSRQGMSQPQH	TRBV3-1/TRBV3-2
ASSQEGGYREQF	TRBV3-1/TRBV3-2
ASSLGGFEGYGTDTQY	TRBV5-6
ASSLGYPAYEQY	TRBV5-1
ASSYSGTADYGYT	TRBV6-5
ASSFSSGTDTQY	TRBV5-8
ASSLDRGQVSSEQY	TRBV11-2
ASSSSVTDTQY	TRBV7-2
ASSLRAPIQETQY	TRBV5-1
ASSRQGGRETQY	TRBV18
ASSLPSRVSSEQY	TRBV11-2
ASRRNGLYGYT	TRBV12-3/TRBV12-4
ASSSEGAGLSEAF	TRBV7-9
ASSHRGEVTSGQPYEQY	TRBV7-2
ASSNPLDVRGYT	TRBV6-5
ASSLPPGGGVETQY	TRBV5-5
ASSSTGNSNQPQH	TRBV5-1
ASSTEKHYQPQH	TRBV19
ASQDGGANYGYT	TRBV10-3
ATSRGEIAATDTQY	TRBV15
ASSERASGSRAKNIQY	TRBV23-1
ASSFSGRNYNEQF	TRBV11-2
ASSESMEQF	TRBV5-1
ASSLGHSYNEQF	TRBV13
AIKQVAGGNEQF	TRBV10-3
ATSDLSGDEQY	TRBV24-1
ASSQEGQGALGELF	TRBV3-1/TRBV3-2
ASSSRGGGPGTPLH	TRBV5-4
ASRRAGEGYEQY	TRBV27
ASSQVGGNTEAF	TRBV3-1/TRBV3-2
ASRRDRGNSPLH	TRBV5-1
ASSRIRQGGKGHEQY	TRBV7-9
ASSPGTTNTGELF	TRBV7-9
ASSGSGLYTGELF	TRBV19
ASSIGPGLRDEQY	TRBV19
ASSWRGDSYEQY	TRBV5-1
ASSGGGRGTEAF	TRBV6-5
ASSWWGQVSNTGELF	TRBV5-1
ASSLAPTGTYEQY	TRBV7-2
AISRDRDVDEQY	TRBV10-3
ASSAGLAGRGEQF	TRBV11-3
ASSLNTGELF	TRBV5-1
ASSLSFRDTQY	TRBV12-3/TRBV12-4